In this sample, the clone carrying this TCR beta chain turned up many times. This sample was included in a study of read filtering for tumor transcriptome and immune sequencing. Molecular barcoded adaptors covering alpha/delta and beta/gamma chains were used on approximately 400 ng RNA. A single record per CDR3 protein comes from TCRdb applying MiXCR to the reads. The sample records fewer than 90,000 distinct CDR3 sequences, 9% to 15% being singletons. The V gene lost 3 bases and the J gene lost 0 bases, with 15 bases spanning the gap. The CDR3 totals 16 residues. The germline CDR1 and CDR2 sequences are MDHEN and SYDVKM.

Sequencing used a population of CD138-negative cells sorted from bone marrow. The chain joins TRBV28 to TRBJ2-7; no definite D call. The clonotype was recovered from a donor aged 40 or older with multiple myeloma. The CDR3 DNA reads TGTGCCAGCAGTTTCGAGCTCGGAGCTTTCTCCTACGAGCAGTACTTC. Translated, it gives CASSFELGAFSYEQYF.